The next 25 T cell receptor beta chains were all read from a single sample in a study of blood T cells in healthy people across ages. With a J-beta primer mix and a sample-barcoded 5' primer, a second PCR ran about 7 to 12 cycles. One entry per CDR3 protein, called by TCRdb with MiXCR from the 5' RACE reads. The sample gives some 1.5 million distinct CDR3 sequences, about 42% of which show up once; about 4.1% is in the top ten. Sequencing was performed on blood. These receptors were collected from a woman in her late teens or twenties in good health.

This clonotype has a handful of counts. The rearrangement uses TRBV9 and TRBJ2-1; 10 bases map to TRBD1. The V gene's germline CDR1 is SGDLS and CDR2 YYNGEE. The CDR3 runs to 16 residues. V shed 3 bases and J 3 bases; nucleotides not matched to a gene: 6. The CDR3 reads CASSARDRGLYNEQFF. DNA of the CDR3: TGTGCCAGCAGCGCCCGGGACAGGGGTCTCTACAATGAGCAGTTCTTC.

V gene TRBV2 combines with J gene TRBJ1-2, with D unclear. This CDR3 contains 13 residues. V was cut by 6 bases and J by 0 bases, with 8 bases left in between. In germline, CDR1 is SNHLY, CDR2 FYNNEI. The CDR3 DNA reads as TGTGCCAGCAGGGACCAGTCTAACTATGGCTACACCTTC. Its protein product is CASRDQSNYGYTF. Full variable domain (rest looked up from reference TRBV2 and TRBJ1-2): EPEVTQTPSHQVTQMGQEVILRCVPISNHLYFYWYRQILGQKVEFLVSFYNNEISEKSEIFDDQFSVERPDGSNFTLKIRSTKLEDSAMYFCASRDQSNYGYTFGSGTRLTVV.

This clonotype was detected a few times. The chain has TRBV18 and TRBJ1-2; D gene unclear. The V end was cut by 4 bases, the J end by 3 bases, with 12 bases between. Per germline, CDR1 KGHSH and CDR2 LQKENI. The CDR3 has 14 residues. The DNA for the CDR3 is TGTGCCAGCTCACGGGCATCGAATCACTATGGCTACACCTTC. It codes for CASSRASNHYGYTF.

The chain uses TRBV29-1 and TRBJ1-5; tentatively, D is TRBD1 (5 bases). Deletions cut 7 bases from V and 2 bases from J, with 15 bases between. The CDR3 is made up of 14 amino acids. Germline V lookup: CDR1 SQVTM, CDR2 ANQGSEA. CDR3 DNA: TGCAGCGCCTCGGGGGGGGACGGCAATCAGCCCCAGCATTTT. It yields the protein CSASGGDGNQPQHF.

In this sample, this clonotype turned up a few times. V and J are TRBV7-6 and TRBJ1-4, with a tentative D call TRBD1 (5 bases). This CDR3 has 18 residues. Germline assignment: CDR1 SGHVS and CDR2 FNYEAQ. V shed 0 bases and J shed 1 base, with 15 bases lying between them. The CDR3 reads CASSLAPPRQGTNEKLFF. DNA for the CDR3: TGTGCCAGCAGCTTAGCGCCACCCCGGCAGGGAACTAATGAAAAACTGTTTTTT.

The chain has TRBV9 and TRBJ2-5, with 7 bases lining up with TRBD2. V was pared by 4 bases and J by 11 bases, with 20 bases of the junction left unmatched. The CDR3 has 16 residues. Germline CDR1 SGDLS, CDR2 YYNGEE. The CDR3 DNA follows: TGTGCCAGCAGCTCAGAGGAGGGAGGGCCGATGGCTGAGCAGTACTTC. It codes for CASSSEEGGPMAEQYF.

This clonotype was found once. The chain employs TRBV5-1 and TRBJ2-1, with 7 bases that match TRBD2. The CDR3 runs to 15 residues. V lost 1 base, J lost 7 bases, and 8 bases stayed unmatched. Germline loops: CDR1 SGHRS, CDR2 YFSETQ. CDR3 protein: CASSLQAGSGNEQFF. The DNA of the CDR3 is TGCGCCAGCAGCTTGCAAGCGGGGTCGGGTAATGAGCAGTTCTTC.

This clonotype was recorded once. The chain links TRBV13 to TRBJ2-1, with D perhaps assigned TRBD1 or TRBD2 (5 bases each). The J call may be wrong; the DNA end is better matched by TRBJ2-7. The CDR3 covers 16 residues. The V gene's germline CDR1 is PRHDT and CDR2 FYEKMQ (reference sequence). In DNA, the CDR3 is TGTGCCAGCAGCCCCCCGAGGGGACGGTCCTACAATGAGCAGTACTTC. It codes for CASSPPRGRSYNEQYF.

The chain combines TRBV4-1 with TRBJ2-7; D ambiguous. CDR3 size: 14 residues. Trimming stripped 3 bases from V and 3 bases from J, with 12 bases between. Germline V CDR1 and CDR2: MGHRA, YSYEKL. CDR3 DNA sequence: TGCGCCAGCAGCCATCCCGATTCTATCTACGAGCAGTACTTC. Its translation: CASSHPDSIYEQYF.

The CDR3 DNA follows: TGTGCCAGCAACAAAGACAGCCAACAAGAGACCCAGTACTTC. Translating gives CASNKDSQQETQYF. The V and J genes are TRBV6-6 and TRBJ2-5; tentatively, D is TRBD1 (5 bases). The CDR3 loop spans 14 amino acids. Per the germline V gene, CDR1 is MNHNY and CDR2 is SVGAGI (reference sequence). Trimming shortened V by 7 bases and J by 2 bases, and 14 bases separated the two germline ends.

This clonotype was seen many times. CDR3 DNA sequence: TGTGCCAGCAGGCCGGACTCAAATCAGCCCCAGCATTTT. It specifies CASRPDSNQPQHF. The gene calls are TRBV12-3 or TRBV12-4 and TRBJ1-5, with D uncertain. V was shortened by 6 bases and J by 4 bases, with 10 bases between the two germline ends. The CDR3 totals 13 residues.

The chain uses TRBV4-3 and TRBJ2-5, with D perhaps matching TRBD2 (7 bases). V was trimmed by 2 bases and J by 5 bases, leaving 18 bases between them. This CDR3 region has 16 residues. Germline CDR1 LGHNA, CDR2 YSLEER. Here the CDR3 reads CASSQFGRGGVETQYF. In DNA form, the CDR3 reads TGCGCCAGCAGCCAATTCGGCAGGGGAGGGGTGGAGACCCAGTACTTC.

In nucleotides, the CDR3 is TGCAGTGCTACCCAGGGGGCGGCGTACCAAGAGACCCAGTACTTC. Encoded protein: CSATQGAAYQETQYF. This chain uses TRBV20-1 with TRBJ2-5, with 8 bases lining up with TRBD1. The CDR3 spans 15 residues. Germline V gene data show CDR1 as DFQATT and CDR2 as SNEGSKA (reference sequence). V was pared by 4 bases and J by 0 bases, with 7 bases of the junction left unmatched.

The V gene is TRBV20-1, the J gene TRBJ1-2; the D is unclear. The length of the CDR3 is 14 residues. Trimming pared 1 base from V and 5 bases from J, leaving 14 bases between. Germline CDR1 DFQATT, CDR2 SNEGSKA (reference sequence). As DNA, the CDR3 is TGCAGTGCTAGAGGACGGGCAGGACTTTATGGCTACACCTTC. It encodes CSARGRAGLYGYTF.

This clonotype has just a few counts. V and J are TRBV6-2 or TRBV6-3 and TRBJ1-2; D not certain. CDR3 size: 13 residues. The V end lost 8 bases, the J end lost 2 bases, and 12 bases lay between the germline ends. Per germline, CDR1 MNHEY and CDR2 SVGEGT. The chain's CDR3 is CASVNGRNYGYTF. CDR3 nucleotides: TGTGCCAGCGTCAATGGGAGGAACTATGGCTACACCTTC.

This clonotype was counted a few times. The chain couples TRBV28 to TRBJ2-1; D is perhaps TRBD2 (6 bases). V was shortened by 4 bases and J by 8 bases, with 15 bases between the two germline ends. Germline lookup yields CDR1 MDHEN and CDR2 SYDVKM. The CDR3 extends over 14 amino acids. CDR3 amino acids: CASSSWGDRDEQFF. The CDR3, as DNA: TGTGCCAGCAGTTCCTGGGGGGATCGTGATGAGCAGTTCTTC.

This chain connects TRBV7-2 to TRBJ2-2; no firm D call. CDR3 length: 14 residues. V was trimmed by 10 bases and J by 0 bases, leaving 12 bases between them. CDR1 and CDR2 from the germline V gene are SGHTA and FQGNSA. CDR3 DNA: TGTGCCAACAGAACAACATCGAACACCGGGGAGCTGTTTTTT. Translating it yields CANRTTSNTGELFF.

There are a few counts of this clonotype. The V and J genes are TRBV20-1 and TRBJ1-1; D may be TRBD1 (5 bases). Trimming took off 0 bases at V and 4 bases at J, with 12 bases between the two ends. The CDR3 has 14 amino acids. CDR1 is DFQATT, CDR2 SNEGSKA, per germline (reference sequence). CDR3 in amino acids: CSAREGEGVTEAFF. CDR3 DNA: TGCAGTGCTAGAGAGGGGGAGGGTGTCACTGAAGCTTTCTTT.

The sample holds one count of this clonotype. This sequence joins TRBV29-1 and TRBJ1-1, with D perhaps matching TRBD1 (6 bases). CDR3 size: 11 residues. Germline V gene sequence: CDR1 SQVTM, CDR2 ANQGSEA. Between the trimmed V and J ends, which lost 6 bases and 8 bases, there was a span of 13 bases. CDR3 sequence reads: CSVSPGQEAFF. The DNA of the CDR3 is TGCAGCGTGTCCCCGGGACAAGAAGCTTTCTTT.

This rearrangement joins TRBV24-1 to TRBJ2-5; 12 bases agree with TRBD2. Looked up from germline, CDR1 is KGHDR and CDR2 is SFDVKD. The CDR3 has 17 amino acids. V lost 3 bases and J lost 5; bases outside the gene matches: 9. The CDR3 reads CATSDPTTSGGYETQYF. The DNA for the CDR3 is TGTGCCACCAGTGATCCGACGACTAGCGGGGGTTACGAGACCCAGTACTTC.

This clonotype was observed many times. The chain recombines TRBV7-2 with TRBJ2-3; tentatively, D is TRBD2 (7 bases). Per the germline V gene, CDR1 is SGHTA and CDR2 is FQGNSA. The V end lost 7 bases, the J end lost 0 bases, and 17 bases lay between the germline ends. This CDR3 spans 16 amino acids. The CDR3 DNA reads TGTGCCAGCATTGATCTGGGGGGGCCTAGCACAGATACGCAGTATTTT. Its translation is CASIDLGGPSTDTQYF.

The rearrangement joins TRBV29-1 to TRBJ2-1, with 9 bases matching TRBD2. Germline V gene lookup returns CDR1 SQVTM and CDR2 ANQGSEA. The CDR3 spans 14 residues. V lost 8 bases, J lost 2 bases, and 7 bases stayed unmatched. The CDR3, as DNA: TGCAGCACGTCTGGCGGGGGGGCCTACAATGAGCAGTTCTTC. It translates to CSTSGGGAYNEQFF.

The CDR3 loop is CASSEATNLTYEQYF. The CDR3 coding sequence is TGTGCCAGCAGTGAAGCCACGAACCTTACCTACGAGCAGTACTTC. This chain joins TRBV2 and TRBJ2-7; D not certain. The germline V and J ends were trimmed by 0 bases and 2 bases, with 11 bases remaining between them. This CDR3 is built from 15 residues. Germline V CDR1 and CDR2: SNHLY, FYNNEI.

This clonotype was recorded a few times. This chain links TRBV10-3 with TRBJ1-1; TRBD1 agrees at 8 bases. The CDR3 is 16 amino acids. The junction had 7 bases not matched to a gene; V was cut back by 0 bases and J by 4 bases. Looked up from germline, CDR1 is ENHRY and CDR2 is SYGVKD. This CDR3 reads CAISESTGARGTEAFF. The CDR3 coding sequence is TGTGCCATCAGTGAGTCGACAGGGGCGAGAGGCACTGAAGCTTTCTTT.

The chain employs TRBV4-1 and TRBJ1-2, with 9 positions matching TRBD1. The CDR3 is 15 amino acids. Germline V gene lookup returns CDR1 MGHRA and CDR2 YSYEKL. V dropped 3 bases and J dropped 5; count of bases not matched to a gene: 7. The CDR3 DNA follows: TGCGCCAGCAGCCACCCATCACAGGGGGCTTATGGCTACACCTTC. Amino acids: CASSHPSQGAYGYTF.